Below, 6 T cell receptor beta chains from the same sample are listed, as sequenced in a study of blood T cell repertoires in COVID-19 (dated by TCRdb to 2020 to 2021). Library method: the immunoSEQ multiplex PCR assay. TCRdb limited this immuneACCESS table to in-frame rearrangements with V and J called. A share of clones is missing; checked studies link under half to unresolved V genes, and the rest is unexplained. The sample table records roughly 330,000 clones; approximately 88% of these occur just once. The ten largest clones add up to more than 5% of the sample. The specimen was PBMCs or T cells enriched from blood (not recorded which). The receptors derive from a man aged 25-45 years who had recovered from COVID-19.

The chain couples TRBV7-9 to TRBJ1-2; 7 bases are a match to TRBD1. There are 15 residues in the CDR3. Germline V lookup: CDR1 SEHNR, CDR2 FQNEAQ (reference sequence). V shed 3 bases, J shed 3 bases, and the junction held 7 bases outside the gene matches. The CDR3 sequence is CASSFRQGVYYGYTF. The CDR3 nucleotides read TGTGCCAGCAGCTTTAGACAGGGAGTATACTATGGCTACACCTTC.

V is TRBV7-6 and J is TRBJ2-1, with 9 bases that match TRBD1. Germline V gives CDR1 SGHVS, CDR2 FNYEAQ. V lost 0 bases and J lost 14; bases outside the gene matches: 11. The CDR3 length is 15 residues. DNA of the CDR3: TGTGCCAGCAGCTTAGCTGTTAGTCCGGGACAGGGTAAGTTCTTC. The encoded protein is CASSLAVSPGQGKFF.

This clone has just a few counts. For the CDR3, the DNA is TGTGCCAACTCGGACAGGGTCAATGAGCAGTTCTTC. It encodes CANSDRVNEQFF. The V call is TRBV2, the J call TRBJ2-1; TRBD1 matches at 8 bases. V lost 10 bases, J lost 6 bases, and 5 bases stayed unmatched. CDR3 length: 12 amino acids. Germline values: CDR1 SNHLY, CDR2 FYNNEI.

This clone appeared a single time. This chain links TRBV30 with TRBJ2-1; perhaps TRBD1 as D (6 bases). This CDR3 region has 14 residues. The V end was cut by 5 bases, the J end by 7 bases, with 18 bases between. Germline loops: CDR1 GTSNPN, CDR2 SVGIG (reference sequence). The CDR3 spells CAWGPGHPGNEQFF. The CDR3 DNA follows: TGTGCCTGGGGGCCGGGACACCCCGGGAATGAGCAGTTCTTC.

This chain joins TRBV5-6 and TRBJ2-3; weak D call: TRBD2 (5 bases). Per the germline V gene, CDR1 is SGHDT and CDR2 is YYEEEE. The V end lost 3 bases, the J end lost 1 base, and 9 bases lay between the germline ends. The CDR3 runs 14 residues. The CDR3 here is CASSSGLGTDTQYF. Written as DNA, the CDR3 is TGTGCCAGCAGCTCAGGACTGGGCACAGATACGCAGTATTTT.

The gene calls are TRBV4-1 and TRBJ1-1, with 7 bases lining up with TRBD1. CDR1 is MGHRA and CDR2 is YSYEKL in the germline V gene. The CDR3 has 16 residues. J lost 1 base, V lost 4 bases, and 9 bases had no gene match. The CDR3 coding sequence is TGCGCCAGCAGCCCCACTGGGACAGCACAGAACACTGAAGCTTTCTTT. Translation: CASSPTGTAQNTEAFF.